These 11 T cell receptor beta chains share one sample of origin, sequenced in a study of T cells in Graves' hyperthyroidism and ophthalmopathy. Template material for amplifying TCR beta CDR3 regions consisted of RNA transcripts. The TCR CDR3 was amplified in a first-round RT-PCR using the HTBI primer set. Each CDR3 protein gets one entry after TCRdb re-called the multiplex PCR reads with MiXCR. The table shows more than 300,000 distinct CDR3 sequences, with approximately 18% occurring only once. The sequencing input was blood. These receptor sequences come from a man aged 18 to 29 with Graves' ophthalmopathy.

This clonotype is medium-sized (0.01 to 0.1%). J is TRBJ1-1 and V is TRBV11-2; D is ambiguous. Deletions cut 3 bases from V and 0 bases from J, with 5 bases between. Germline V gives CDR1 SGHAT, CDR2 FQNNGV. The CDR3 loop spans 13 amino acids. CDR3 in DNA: TGTGCCAGCAGCTTTCCCGTGAACACTGAAGCTTTCTTT. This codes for CASSFPVNTEAFF.

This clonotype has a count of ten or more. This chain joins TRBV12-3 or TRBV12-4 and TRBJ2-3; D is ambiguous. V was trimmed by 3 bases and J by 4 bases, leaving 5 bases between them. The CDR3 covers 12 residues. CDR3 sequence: CASSFVADTQYF. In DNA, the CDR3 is TGTGCCAGCAGTTTCGTAGCAGATACGCAGTATTTT.

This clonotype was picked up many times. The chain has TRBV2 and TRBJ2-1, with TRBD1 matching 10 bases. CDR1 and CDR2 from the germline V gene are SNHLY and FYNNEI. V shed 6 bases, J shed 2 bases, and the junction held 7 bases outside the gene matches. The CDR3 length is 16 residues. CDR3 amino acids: CASRERGQGTYNEQFF. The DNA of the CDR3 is TGTGCCAGCAGAGAAAGGGGACAGGGGACCTACAATGAGCAGTTCTTC.

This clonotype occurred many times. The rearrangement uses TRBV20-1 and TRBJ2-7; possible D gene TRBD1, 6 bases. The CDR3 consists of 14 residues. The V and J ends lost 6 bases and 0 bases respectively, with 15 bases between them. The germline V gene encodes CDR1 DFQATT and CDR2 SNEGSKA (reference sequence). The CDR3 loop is CSAPRQGFSYEQYF. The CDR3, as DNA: TGCAGTGCGCCTCGGCAGGGGTTCTCCTACGAGCAGTACTTC.

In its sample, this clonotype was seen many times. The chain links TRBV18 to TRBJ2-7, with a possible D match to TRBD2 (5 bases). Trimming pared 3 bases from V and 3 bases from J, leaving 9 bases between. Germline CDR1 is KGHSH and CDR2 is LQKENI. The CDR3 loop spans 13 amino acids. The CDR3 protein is CASSPGVNYEQYF. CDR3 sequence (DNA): TGTGCCAGCTCACCCGGGGTCAACTACGAGCAGTACTTC.

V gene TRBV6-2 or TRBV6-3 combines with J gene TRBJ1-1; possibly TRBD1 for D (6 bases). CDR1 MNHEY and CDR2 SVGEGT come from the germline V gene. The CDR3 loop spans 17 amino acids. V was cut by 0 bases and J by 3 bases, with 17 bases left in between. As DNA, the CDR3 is TGTGCCAGCAGTTACTCGACAGAGGGGGGATGGGACACTGAAGCTTTCTTT. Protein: CASSYSTEGGWDTEAFF.

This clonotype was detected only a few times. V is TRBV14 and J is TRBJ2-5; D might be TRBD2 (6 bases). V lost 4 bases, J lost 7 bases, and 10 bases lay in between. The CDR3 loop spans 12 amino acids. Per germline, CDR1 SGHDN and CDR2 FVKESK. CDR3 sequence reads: CASSLGEATQYF. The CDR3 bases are TGTGCCAGCAGCCTAGGGGAGGCGACCCAGTACTTC.

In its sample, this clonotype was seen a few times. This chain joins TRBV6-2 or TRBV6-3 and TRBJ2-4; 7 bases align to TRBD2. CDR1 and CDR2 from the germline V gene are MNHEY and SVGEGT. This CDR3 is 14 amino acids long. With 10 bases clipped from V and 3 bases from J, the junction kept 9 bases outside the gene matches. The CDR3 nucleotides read TGTGCCACCTGGGACCGGGGGGACAAAAACATTCAGTACTTC. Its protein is CATWDRGDKNIQYF.

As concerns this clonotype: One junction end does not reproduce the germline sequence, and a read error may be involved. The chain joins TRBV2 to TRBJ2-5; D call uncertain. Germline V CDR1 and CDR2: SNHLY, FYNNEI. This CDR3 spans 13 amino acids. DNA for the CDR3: TGCGCCAGCAGCCACCAAAAGAGGGAGACCCAGTACTTC. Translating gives CASSHQKRETQYF.

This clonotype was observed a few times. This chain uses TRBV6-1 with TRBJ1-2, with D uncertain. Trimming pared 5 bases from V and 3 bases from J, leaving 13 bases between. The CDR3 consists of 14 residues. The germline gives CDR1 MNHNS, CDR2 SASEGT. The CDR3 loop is CASSSPTRDYGYTF. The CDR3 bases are TGTGCCAGCAGTTCTCCGACGAGGGACTATGGCTACACCTTC.

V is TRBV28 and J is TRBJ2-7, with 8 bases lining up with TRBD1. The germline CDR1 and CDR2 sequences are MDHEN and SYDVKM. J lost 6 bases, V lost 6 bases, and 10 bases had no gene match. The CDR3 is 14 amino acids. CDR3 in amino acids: CASRPQGAQGEQYF. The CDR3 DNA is TGTGCCAGCAGACCTCAGGGGGCGCAGGGCGAGCAGTACTTC.